These 27 T cell receptor beta chains came from one sample sequenced in a study of control samples from healthy donors and cancer patients. TCRdb keeps only in-frame clones here, not all; method: immunoSEQ multiplex PCR. The sample includes about 9,700 clones, roughly 93% seen only once; the top ten take 21%. Source material: PBMCs. Receptors originate from a man aged 60 to 75 with colorectal cancer.

The J gene is TRBJ1-4, the V gene TRBV24-1; no reliable D call. CDR1 and CDR2 (germline): KGHDR, SFDVKD. V was trimmed by 8 bases and J by 4 bases, leaving 4 bases between them. This CDR3 has 11 residues. CDR3 protein: CATTGNEKLFF. DNA of the CDR3: TGTGCCACCACGGGTAATGAAAAACTGTTTTTT.

The rearrangement links TRBV6-1 to TRBJ2-6, with no clear D. This CDR3 contains 17 residues. Looked up from germline, CDR1 is MNHNS and CDR2 is SASEGT. V dropped 4 bases and J dropped 2 bases, with 15 bases sitting between them. Here the CDR3 reads CASSAPTVLTGANVLTF. The CDR3, as DNA: TGTGCCAGCAGTGCTCCGACGGTACTCACTGGGGCCAACGTCCTGACTTTC.

This chain joins TRBV7-2 and TRBJ2-2; D may be TRBD1 (5 bases). From germline, CDR1 is SGHTA and CDR2 FQGNSA. V was cut by 1 base and J by 5 bases, with 11 bases left in between. This CDR3 is 15 amino acids long. This chain's CDR3 is CASSLEGPGTGELFF. CDR3 bases: TGTGCCAGCAGCTTAGAGGGGCCTGGAACCGGGGAGCTGTTTTTT.

The chain joins TRBV15 to TRBJ2-5; D might be TRBD1 (5 bases). The CDR3 consists of 15 residues. Per germline, CDR1 LNHNV and CDR2 YYDKDF (reference sequence). Between the trimmed V and J ends, which lost 6 bases and 2 bases, there was a span of 16 bases. CDR3 residues: CATRGEHKKQETQYF. The CDR3, as DNA: TGTGCCACCAGAGGGGAACATAAAAAACAAGAGACCCAGTACTTC.

V and J are TRBV19 and TRBJ1-3; maybe TRBD1 (5 bases). Trimming took 7 bases from V and 0 from J, leaving 16 bases between them. The CDR3 sequence is 16 residues long. The germline V gene has CDR1 LNHDA and CDR2 SQIVND (reference sequence). CDR3 nucleotide sequence: TGTGCCAGTAACTCGGGACCGGGAAACTCTGGAAACACCATATATTTT. As protein: CASNSGPGNSGNTIYF.

The V call is TRBV11-2, the J call TRBJ2-3; TRBD2 matches 9 bases. V lost 7 bases, J lost 4 bases, and 9 bases stayed unmatched. CDR1 and CDR2 from the germline V gene are SGHAT and FQNNGV. This CDR3 is 15 amino acids long. Here the CDR3 reads CASTPGQRGADTQYF. In DNA form, the CDR3 reads TGTGCCAGCACCCCAGGACAGCGGGGGGCAGATACGCAGTATTTT.

This chain connects TRBV24-1 to TRBJ1-2, with D maybe TRBD1 (5 bases). CDR3 length: 15 residues. CDR1 is KGHDR, CDR2 SFDVKD, per germline. Trimming cost V 4 bases and J 3 bases, with 14 bases left between them. CDR3 sequence (DNA): TGTGCCACCAGTGAAGGTGGGGGAACCTACTATGGCTACACCTTC. This codes for CATSEGGGTYYGYTF.

The chain carries TRBV4-3 and TRBJ2-2; 9 bases align to TRBD1. This CDR3 comprises 16 residues. CDR1 and CDR2 from the germline V gene are LGHNA and YSLEER. V was clipped by 5 bases and J by 3 bases; unmatched bases: 7. The CDR3, as DNA: TGCGCCAGCAGCAGCGGGACAGGGAGTCACACCGGGGAGCTGTTTTTT. This sequence encodes CASSSGTGSHTGELFF.

This clone came up once. The chain has TRBV7-3 and TRBJ1-6; no clear D. From germline, CDR1 is SGHTA and CDR2 FQGTGA. The CDR3 is 13 amino acids. Trimming shortened V by 2 bases and J by 6 bases, and 5 bases separated the two germline ends. This CDR3 is CASSLGINSPLHF. The CDR3 DNA is TGTGCCAGCAGCTTAGGGATTAATTCACCCCTCCACTTT.

The rearrangement links TRBV4-3 to TRBJ2-7; D unclear. CDR1 LGHNA and CDR2 YSLEER come from the germline V gene. Trimming stripped 0 bases from V and 1 base from J, with 7 bases between. The CDR3 is made up of 14 amino acids. As DNA, the CDR3 is TGCGCCAGCAGCCAAGATTGGCTTTCCTACGAGCAGTACTTC. This sequence encodes CASSQDWLSYEQYF.

This clone was detected only once. This sequence joins TRBV20-1 and TRBJ1-6; D may be TRBD1 (5 bases). V lost 3 bases to trimming and J lost 8 bases, with 17 bases between them. Germline V gene sequence: CDR1 DFQATT, CDR2 SNEGSKA (reference sequence). There are 15 residues in the CDR3. The CDR3 loop is CSASGGATSYSPLHF. The CDR3 DNA follows: TGCAGTGCTAGTGGGGGTGCCACCTCCTATTCACCCCTCCACTTT.

In DNA form, the CDR3 reads TGCAGCGTTGTTGATGCCGAAAAACTGTTTTTT. This codes for CSVVDAEKLFF. The V gene is TRBV29-1, the J gene TRBJ1-4; D unresolved. V dropped 4 bases and J dropped 8 bases, with 8 bases sitting between them. The CDR3 is 11 amino acids. Looked up from germline, CDR1 is SQVTM and CDR2 is ANQGSEA. The full variable domain, with the rest looked up from reference TRBV29-1 and TRBJ1-4, is SAVISQKPSRDICQRGTSLTIQCQVDSQVTMMFWYRQQPGQSLTLIATANQGSEATYESGFVIDKFPISRPNLTFSTLTVSNMSPEDSSIYLCSVVDAEKLFFGSGTQLSVL.

The chain is built from TRBV11-2 and TRBJ2-6, with TRBD1 matching over 7 bases. Germline V CDR1 and CDR2: SGHAT, FQNNGV. V trimming: 1 base; J trimming: 11 bases; junction bases outside the gene matches: 8. The CDR3 has 15 residues. The CDR3 coding sequence is TGTGCCAGCAGCTTAGTCAGAGGGGGCGGCGACGTCCTGACTTTC. Encoded protein: CASSLVRGGGDVLTF.

The gene calls are TRBV2 and TRBJ1-5; 7 nucleotides match TRBD1. This CDR3 spans 13 amino acids. Trimming removed 7 bases from V and 4 bases from J; junction bases left unmatched: 4. The germline V gene encodes CDR1 SNHLY and CDR2 FYNNEI. The chain's CDR3 is CASKGAENQPQHF. In DNA, the CDR3 is TGTGCCAGCAAGGGGGCAGAGAATCAGCCCCAGCATTTT.

The chain joins TRBV7-9 to TRBJ2-1; D tentatively fits TRBD1 or TRBD2 (5 bases each). The CDR3 has 13 residues. Trimming pared 6 bases from V and 2 bases from J, leaving 8 bases between. Looked up from germline, CDR1 is SEHNR and CDR2 is FQNEAQ (reference sequence). The CDR3, as DNA: TGTGCCAGCAGTGGGGGTACCTACAATGAGCAGTTCTTC. Translated: CASSGGTYNEQFF.

The chain links TRBV11-2 to TRBJ2-7, with a tentative D call TRBD2 (5 bases). This CDR3 contains 14 residues. Per the germline V gene, CDR1 is SGHAT and CDR2 is FQNNGV. Trimming cost V 2 bases and J 2 bases, with 10 bases left between them. The CDR3: CASSLYRGTYEQYF. CDR3 sequence (DNA): TGTGCCAGCAGCTTATACCGGGGAACCTACGAGCAGTACTTC.

The rearrangement links TRBV7-2 to TRBJ1-2; no clear D gene. Germline lookup yields CDR1 SGHTA and CDR2 FQGNSA. Trimming stripped 5 bases from V and 4 bases from J, with 8 bases between. The CDR3 is made up of 12 amino acids. The CDR3 region has the DNA TGTGCCAGCAGCCTCGACCGCTATGGCTACACCTTC. Residues: CASSLDRYGYTF.

J is TRBJ2-5 and V is TRBV9; 11 bases agree with TRBD2. The J segment lost 5 bases and the V segment lost 4 bases, leaving 7 bases of the junction unmatched. Germline values: CDR1 SGDLS, CDR2 YYNGEE. The CDR3 consists of 15 residues. The CDR3 loop reads CASSPIAGGPETQYF. The CDR3 nucleotides read TGTGCCAGCAGCCCTATAGCGGGGGGGCCGGAGACCCAGTACTTC.

This clone has only one observation. This chain joins TRBV30 and TRBJ1-6; D ambiguous. The V and J ends lost 3 bases and 4 bases respectively, with 7 bases between them. Germline assignment: CDR1 GTSNPN and CDR2 SVGIG (reference sequence). The CDR3 is 13 amino acids. The CDR3 loop reads CAWRSGYNSPLHF. The CDR3 DNA reads TGTGCCTGGAGGTCAGGATATAATTCACCCCTCCACTTT.

V is TRBV4-3 and J is TRBJ1-2; D is perhaps TRBD1 (5 bases). This CDR3 spans 14 amino acids. V lost 0 bases and J lost 4, with 9 bases in between. CDR1 is LGHNA, CDR2 YSLEER, per germline. The CDR3 loop reads CASSQEWGGYGYTF. The CDR3 bases are TGCGCCAGCAGCCAAGAGTGGGGCGGCTATGGCTACACCTTC.

The rearrangement joins TRBV4-2 to TRBJ1-1; D not certain. In germline, CDR1 is LGHNA, CDR2 YNFKEQ. The ends were cut back, 1 base at V and 4 bases at J, with 7 bases in the middle. This CDR3 has 13 residues. The CDR3 here is CASSQGWGTEAFF. Here the CDR3 DNA reads TGTGCCAGCAGCCAAGGGTGGGGCACTGAAGCTTTCTTT.

This chain links TRBV5-6 with TRBJ1-3; TRBD1 matches at 9 bases. CDR1 and CDR2 (germline): SGHDT, YYEEEE. J lost 2 bases, V lost 4 bases, and 13 bases had no gene match. The CDR3 is made up of 18 amino acids. The CDR3: CASSLTMGQGIAGNTIYF. CDR3 sequence (DNA): TGTGCCAGCAGCCTCACTATGGGACAGGGTATTGCTGGAAACACCATATATTTT.

The chain combines TRBV28 with TRBJ2-3; D is ambiguous. CDR1 is MDHEN, CDR2 SYDVKM, per germline. The CDR3 covers 13 residues. V gave up 3 bases and J gave up 2 bases, with 6 bases separating them. CDR3 DNA sequence: TGTGCCAGCAGTTTCCACTACACAGATACGCAGTATTTT. This translates into CASSFHYTDTQYF.

This chain links TRBV19 with TRBJ1-1; D might be TRBD1 (5 bases). V gave up 8 bases and J gave up 0 bases, with 13 bases separating them. The length of the CDR3 is 14 residues. Germline-derived CDR1 and CDR2 are LNHDA and SQIVND (reference sequence). The CDR3 DNA follows: TGTGCCAGTGCGGGCAGGGAGATGAACACTGAAGCTTTCTTT. This translates into CASAGREMNTEAFF.

This rearrangement joins TRBV5-1 to TRBJ2-7; D gene uncertain. Germline assignment: CDR1 SGHRS and CDR2 YFSETQ. There are 12 residues in the CDR3. V was trimmed by 2 bases and J by 3 bases, leaving 6 bases between them. The CDR3 coding sequence is TGCGCCAGCAGCTTCGACGGCTACGAGCAGTACTTC. As protein: CASSFDGYEQYF.

The chain employs TRBV6-4 and TRBJ2-2; 8 bases are a match to TRBD1. The CDR3 totals 17 residues. The germline gives CDR1 MRHNA, CDR2 SNTAGT. V shed 7 bases and J 1 base; nucleotides not matched to a gene: 11. The CDR3 region has the DNA TGTGCCAGCACGTTCTTCGGACAGGGAAAGAACACCGGGGAGCTGTTTTTT. Protein sequence: CASTFFGQGKNTGELFF.

The V gene is TRBV10-3, the J gene TRBJ1-4, with TRBD1 identical over 8 bases. CDR3 length equals 15 residues. Germline loops: CDR1 ENHRY, CDR2 SYGVKD. The V segment lost 3 bases and the J segment 8 bases; nucleotides outside the gene matches: 8. CDR3 in amino acids: CAISDPGQGVEKLFF. The CDR3, as DNA: TGTGCCATCAGTGATCCTGGACAGGGCGTAGAAAAACTGTTTTTT.